What follows are 30 T cell receptor beta chains derived from one specimen sequenced in a study of T cell changes during pregnancy in multiple sclerosis. Data came from immunoSEQ multiplex PCR; TCRdb stores just in-frame clones and leaves some out. The sample lists 30,000 to 35,000 clones, approximately 90% occurring once. The specimen was CD8+ T cells from peripheral blood mononuclear cells, collected in the first trimester of pregnancy. Every receptor here comes from a female donor with multiple sclerosis, enrolled in a pregnancy study.

J is TRBJ2-5 and V is TRBV27; the D gene is possibly TRBD1 (6 bases). Trimming cost V 5 bases and J 4 bases, with 14 bases left between them. In germline, CDR1 is MNHEY, CDR2 SMNVEV (reference sequence). The CDR3 loop spans 14 amino acids. The CDR3 loop is CASSITGILETQYF. CDR3 DNA sequence: TGTGCCAGCAGTATTACAGGGATTCTAGAGACCCAGTACTTC.

This chain connects TRBV29-1 to TRBJ2-7; possibly TRBD1 for D (5 bases). Germline-derived CDR1 and CDR2 are SQVTM and ANQGSEA. Trimming removed 0 bases at V and 3 bases at J, with 9 bases between. The CDR3 covers 13 residues. The CDR3 spells CSVEDEQVYEQYF. Here the CDR3 DNA reads TGCAGCGTTGAAGATGAACAGGTCTACGAGCAGTACTTC.

This clone was found a few times. The CDR3 loop reads CASSLSRRLTINEKLFF. The CDR3 nucleotides are TGTGCCAGCAGCTTATCCCGGCGGCTCACTATTAATGAAAAACTGTTTTTT. The chain recombines TRBV7-9 with TRBJ1-4; D ambiguous. CDR1 and CDR2 from the germline V gene are SEHNR and FQNEAQ (reference sequence). V shed 2 bases and J shed 4 bases, with 17 bases lying between them. The CDR3 consists of 17 residues.

This chain connects TRBV6-5 to TRBJ1-6, with D possibly matching TRBD1 (5 bases). The germline V and J ends were trimmed by 5 bases and 12 bases, with 17 bases remaining between them. CDR3 size: 14 residues. Germline CDR1 MNHEY, CDR2 SVGAGI. CDR3 in amino acids: CASSPTDLLEPLHF. The CDR3, as DNA: TGTGCCAGCAGTCCGACAGACCTCTTGGAACCCCTCCACTTT.

The chain is built from TRBV12-5 and TRBJ2-2, with TRBD1 matching over 8 bases. Trimming cost V 5 bases and J 1 base; bases outside gene matches: 6. CDR3 length equals 16 residues. CDR1 and CDR2 from the germline V gene are LGHNT and FRNRAP. CDR3 loop: CASGQSGTGNTGELFF. The CDR3 DNA follows: TGTGCTAGTGGTCAATCCGGGACAGGGAACACCGGGGAGCTGTTTTTT.

The gene calls are TRBV28 and TRBJ1-2, with D perhaps TRBD1 (6 bases). Germline V gene data show CDR1 as MDHEN and CDR2 as SYDVKM. CDR3 length: 12 amino acids. The V end lost 3 bases, the J end lost 5 bases, and 7 bases lay between the germline ends. As DNA, the CDR3 is TGTGCCAGCAGTTTGCAGGGGTATGGCTACACCTTC. This codes for CASSLQGYGYTF.

V and J are TRBV6-5 and TRBJ2-7; 7 bases fit TRBD1. Looked up from germline, CDR1 is MNHEY and CDR2 is SVGAGI. V gave up 5 bases and J gave up 3 bases; unmatched junction bases: 7. The CDR3 spans 14 residues. CDR3 DNA sequence: TGTGCCAGCAGTGGAACGGGACAGCACTACGAGCAGTACTTC. Translated: CASSGTGQHYEQYF.

This clone was recorded only once. The gene calls are TRBV7-9 and TRBJ2-1; 12 bases line up with TRBD2. The length of the CDR3 is 15 residues. CDR1 and CDR2 from the germline V gene are SEHNR and FQNEAQ (reference sequence). Trimming cost V 4 bases and J 8 bases; bases outside gene matches: 6. CDR3 in amino acids: CASSSTSGRGDEQFF. As DNA, the CDR3 is TGTGCCAGCAGCTCGACTAGCGGGAGAGGCGATGAGCAGTTCTTC.

This clone was seen a handful of times. The J gene is TRBJ1-5, the V gene TRBV27; 7 bases are shared with TRBD1. The CDR3 is made up of 14 amino acids. The V segment lost 6 bases and the J segment 0 bases; nucleotides outside the gene matches: 2. CDR1 MNHEY and CDR2 SMNVEV come from the germline V gene (reference sequence). The CDR3 here is CASRTGFSNQPQHF. DNA for the CDR3: TGTGCCAGCAGGACAGGGTTTAGCAATCAGCCCCAGCATTTT.

The rearrangement uses TRBV7-9 and TRBJ1-1; D is unclear. Trimming pared 0 bases from V and 1 base from J, leaving 9 bases between. Germline V lookup: CDR1 SEHNR, CDR2 FQNEAQ (reference sequence). The CDR3 is 15 amino acids. The CDR3 loop is CASSLARGQNTEAFF. For the CDR3, the DNA is TGTGCCAGCAGCTTAGCGCGAGGCCAGAACACTGAAGCTTTCTTT.

This chain links TRBV6-1 with TRBJ2-1; 8 bases are shared with TRBD2. Germline CDR1 and CDR2: MNHNS and SASEGT. V lost 0 bases, J lost 0 bases, and 4 bases stayed unmatched. CDR3 length equals 17 residues. Written as DNA, the CDR3 is TGTGCCAGCAGTGAAGCGGCGGGGGGAAGCTCCTACAATGAGCAGTTCTTC. Encoded protein: CASSEAAGGSSYNEQFF.

The chain joins TRBV7-6 to TRBJ1-1; 9 positions agree with TRBD1. The CDR3 covers 14 residues. Losses at the gene ends were 6 bases for V and 3 bases for J; bases not matched to a gene: 5. The germline V gene encodes CDR1 SGHVS and CDR2 FNYEAQ. This chain's CDR3 is CASRLQGAHTEAFF. CDR3 nucleotides: TGTGCCAGCAGATTACAGGGGGCGCACACTGAAGCTTTCTTT.

This chain uses TRBV25-1 with TRBJ2-1; TRBD2 matches at 13 bases. The CDR3 is made up of 16 amino acids. The trim removed 2 bases at V and 9 bases at J, leaving 7 bases unmatched. The germline V gene has CDR1 MGHDK and CDR2 SYGVNS. The CDR3 DNA follows: TGTGCCAGCAGTGAAACCGGGACTAGCGGGATTCGTGAGCAGTTCTTC. Protein: CASSETGTSGIREQFF. The whole variable domain, filled in from reference TRBV25-1 and TRBJ2-1, reads EADIYQTPRYLVIGTGKKITLECSQTMGHDKMYWYQQDPGMELHLIHYSYGVNSTEKGDLSSESTVSRIRTEHFPLTLESARPSHTSQYLCASSETGTSGIREQFFGPGTRLTVL.

V usage is TRBV6-5 and J usage is TRBJ2-7; TRBD1 matches 9 bases. The CDR3 contains 15 residues. Germline CDR1 reads MNHEY; CDR2 reads SVGAGI. V was pared by 0 bases and J by 7 bases, with 7 bases of the junction left unmatched. CDR3 nucleotides: TGTGCCAGCAGTTACTCGACAGGGGGAGTGGGAGAGCAGTACTTC. As protein: CASSYSTGGVGEQYF.

This chain joins TRBV6-5 and TRBJ2-5, with TRBD1 matching 9 bases. Germline values: CDR1 MNHEY, CDR2 SVGAGI. The CDR3 consists of 16 residues. Losses at the gene ends were 4 bases for V and 1 base for J; bases not matched to a gene: 7. The CDR3 region has the DNA TGTGCCAGCAGTTTAACAGGGGGCGCGGGCCAAGAGACCCAGTACTTC. Protein product: CASSLTGGAGQETQYF.

This rearrangement joins TRBV7-9 to TRBJ2-1; 9 bases match TRBD1. Trimming took 5 bases from V and 1 from J; bases not matched to a gene: 3. Germline CDR1 is SEHNR and CDR2 is FQNEAQ (reference sequence). The CDR3 spans 15 residues. CDR3 protein: CASSQQGASYNEQFF. The DNA for the CDR3 is TGTGCCAGCAGCCAACAGGGGGCGTCCTACAATGAGCAGTTCTTC.

The chain is built from TRBV4-3 and TRBJ2-5; 16 bases match TRBD2. The CDR3 contains 17 residues. Germline lookup yields CDR1 LGHNA and CDR2 YSLEER. Trimming took 3 bases from V and 1 from J; bases not matched to a gene: 2. This chain's CDR3 is CASSQGLAGGTQETQYF. Written as DNA, the CDR3 is TGCGCCAGCAGCCAGGGACTAGCGGGGGGGACCCAAGAGACCCAGTACTTC.

This clone was seen many times. The V call is TRBV6-1, the J call TRBJ2-7, with 14 bases lining up with TRBD2. Germline CDR1 is MNHNS and CDR2 is SASEGT. The ends lost 2 bases at V and 4 bases at J; junction bases unmatched: 1. The CDR3 contains 15 residues. The DNA of the CDR3 is TGTGCCAGCAGTGAAAGGACTAGCGGGGGGTACGAGCAGTACTTC. Translating it yields CASSERTSGGYEQYF.

This chain links TRBV30 with TRBJ1-2, with 7 positions matching TRBD1. In germline, CDR1 is GTSNPN, CDR2 SVGIG (reference sequence). This CDR3 contains 13 residues. V shed 2 bases and J 3 bases; nucleotides not matched to a gene: 3. Written as DNA, the CDR3 is TGTGCCTGGAGTTACGGGACAGACTATGGCTACACCTTC. Its protein product is CAWSYGTDYGYTF.

This clone is large (0.1 to 1%) within its sample. The genes are TRBV11-2 and TRBJ1-2, with no clear D. The length of the CDR3 is 13 residues. In germline, CDR1 is SGHAT, CDR2 FQNNGV. The V end was cut by 1 base, the J end by 5 bases, with 8 bases between. The CDR3, as DNA: TGTGCCAGCAGCTTAGGTGGGCTTTATGGCTACACCTTC. Translating it yields CASSLGGLYGYTF.

The chain uses TRBV7-9 and TRBJ2-1; D possibly corresponds to TRBD1 (6 bases). V gave up 9 bases and J gave up 0 bases, with 12 bases separating them. Germline lookup yields CDR1 SEHNR and CDR2 FQNEAQ (reference sequence). This CDR3 spans 14 amino acids. CDR3 nucleotides: TGTGCCAGTTCTCGGGACAACTCCTACAATGAGCAGTTCTTC. This encodes CASSRDNSYNEQFF. The whole variable domain, remainder taken from reference TRBV7-9 and TRBJ2-1, is DTGVSQNPRHKITKRGQNVTFRCDPISEHNRLYWYRQTLGQGPEFLTYFQNEAQLEKSRLLSDRFSAERPKGSFSTLEIQRTEQGDSAMYLCASSRDNSYNEQFFGPGTRLTVL.

V and J are TRBV11-2 and TRBJ2-3, with 8 bases lining up with TRBD1. The V and J ends lost 1 base and 6 bases, in that order; junction bases with no gene match: 9. Germline V lookup: CDR1 SGHAT, CDR2 FQNNGV. The CDR3 length is 16 residues. The CDR3 coding sequence is TGTGCCAGCAGCTTAGGTGCAGGGGGCTGGGGGGATACGCAGTATTTT. Its protein is CASSLGAGGWGDTQYF.

The gene calls are TRBV27 and TRBJ1-4; 8 nucleotides align to TRBD1. The CDR3 runs to 14 residues. Germline values: CDR1 MNHEY, CDR2 SMNVEV (reference sequence). J lost 5 bases, V lost 3 bases, and 2 bases had no gene match. CDR3 amino acids: CASSFQGANEKLFF. In DNA, the CDR3 is TGTGCCAGCAGTTTTCAGGGGGCGAATGAAAAACTGTTTTTT.

The chain has TRBV6-4 and TRBJ2-3; TRBD1 agrees at 11 bases. Germline V gene lookup returns CDR1 MRHNA and CDR2 SNTAGT. J was trimmed by 3 bases and V by 2 bases; bases with no gene match: 7. This CDR3 has 17 residues. CDR3 in amino acids: CASSDLPGQGATDTQYF. CDR3 coding DNA: TGTGCCAGCAGTGACCTGCCCGGACAGGGGGCTACAGATACGCAGTATTTT.

The J gene is TRBJ1-1, the V gene TRBV30; D is unclear. Germline V lookup: CDR1 GTSNPN, CDR2 SVGIG (reference sequence). This CDR3 is built from 13 residues. The germline V and J ends were trimmed by 2 bases and 5 bases, with 12 bases remaining between them. The CDR3 spells CAWSNGAGTEAFF. The CDR3 DNA sequence: TGTGCCTGGAGTAACGGCGCGGGGACTGAAGCTTTCTTT.

The chain recombines TRBV21-1 with TRBJ2-1; TRBD1 is the table's D call and was not checked against the DNA. TRBV21-1 is termed a pseudogene. The CDR3 is 12 amino acids. CDR3 nucleotides: TGTGCCAGCAGCTTATCCCGGACAAAGGAGTTCTTC. This codes for CASSLSRTKEFF.

V usage is TRBV15 and J usage is TRBJ2-7, with D uncertain. V dropped 4 bases and J dropped 2 bases, with 12 bases sitting between them. In germline, CDR1 is LNHNV, CDR2 YYDKDF (reference sequence). The CDR3 length is 14 residues. DNA of the CDR3: TGTGCCACCAGCACCGCGGAAAGGACCTACGAGCAGTACTTC. Encoded protein: CATSTAERTYEQYF.

This chain links TRBV6-4 with TRBJ2-3; 11 positions agree with TRBD2. The CDR3 is 16 residues long. Germline values: CDR1 MRHNA, CDR2 SNTAGT. The V segment lost 3 bases and the J segment 1 base; nucleotides outside the gene matches: 3. In DNA form, the CDR3 reads TGTGCCAGCAGTGAAGCACTAGCGGGGGGCACAGATACGCAGTATTTT. Its protein product is CASSEALAGGTDTQYF.

Remarks on this clone: The same CDR3 is also encoded by other DNA sequences in this sample. V gene TRBV6-5 combines with J gene TRBJ1-1, with 10 bases lining up with TRBD1. V lost 3 bases, J lost 4 bases, and 5 bases stayed unmatched. This CDR3 has 15 amino acids. Germline V CDR1 and CDR2: MNHEY, SVGAGI. The CDR3: CASSYRQGAGTEAFF. DNA for the CDR3: TGTGCCAGCAGTTATAGACAGGGGGCGGGCACTGAAGCTTTCTTT.

The rearrangement joins TRBV6-6 to TRBJ1-2; weak D call: TRBD1 (5 bases). The CDR3 has 13 amino acids. V lost 4 bases to trimming and J lost 8 bases, with 14 bases between them. The germline CDR1 and CDR2 sequences are MNHNY and SVGAGI (reference sequence). CDR3 coding DNA: TGTGCCAGCAGTTTGGGACTCAACACGGGCTACACCTTC. Translating gives CASSLGLNTGYTF.